This T cell receptor beta chain was found in a study of control samples from healthy donors and cancer patients. Trimming removed 7 bases from V and 8 bases from J, with 17 bases in between. The germline V gene has CDR1 SQVTM and CDR2 ANQGSEA. This CDR3 comprises 12 residues. Using immunoSEQ multiplex PCR, the repertoire was profiled, and TCRdb retains in-frame clones only, with some absent. Among 35,000 to 55,000 clones listed, over 75% were seen once. Sequenced sample: PBMCs. The chain is built from TRBV29-1 and TRBJ1-2; the D gene is possibly TRBD1 (6 bases). The clonotype originates from a woman aged 55-69 years with lung cancer. CDR3 loop: CSGPRGAGGYTF. CDR3 sequence (DNA): TGCAGCGGTCCCCGGGGGGCGGGGGGCTACACCTTC.